These T cell receptor beta chains were read from a single sample in a study of metastatic and nonmetastatic thyroid tumors. TCRdb reprocessed the PCR reads via MiXCR. The table has around 16,000 clones, 20% to 25% seen once. The source material was tumor tissue. These TCRs come from a male donor with papillary thyroid cancer or a benign thyroid nodule (not recorded which). Some clones in this sample may be carry-over from other donors' samples. CDR3s include the opening cysteine and the closing phenylalanine or tryptophan. The order of the fields is clone size, D gene, V gene, J gene, CDR3 length, CDR3 DNA, CDR3 protein. The D gene is left open where the match is weak. Rows may omit the clone size; those that give it use once, few, many or a size class.

>.|.|TRBV28|TRBJ2-7|12
TGTGCCAGCAGCCAATCAGGCTACGAGCAGTACTTC
CASSQSGYEQYF
>.|.|TRBV11-2|TRBJ2-1|16
TGTGCCAGCAGCCGCGGGACGGGAGCGGGTTACAATGAGCAGTTCTTC
CASSRGTGAGYNEQFF
>.|.|TRBV6-1|TRBJ2-1|12
TGTGCCAGCGGGGGGCCCTACAATGAGCAGTTCTTC
CASGGPYNEQFF
>.|.|TRBV11-2|TRBJ1-3|17
TGTGCCAGCAGCTCGGACCGGGACGCCACTCGAGGAAACACCATATATTTT
CASSSDRDATRGNTIYF
>medium-sized|.|TRBV6-1|TRBJ1-6|16
TGTGCCAGCAGTGGAGCGGTGATCCGGGTCGGAGGGCCCCTCCACTTT
CASSGAVIRVGGPLHF
>many|TRBD1|TRBV5-1|TRBJ2-1|19
TGCGCCAGCAGCTTTCCTCTACACAGGGGAAGTTTTTTGGACAATGAGCAGTTCTTC
CASSFPLHRGSFLDNEQFF
>.|.|TRBV30|TRBJ1-2|13
TGTGCCTGGAGTGTGGTCAGGATGAATGGCTACACCTTC
CAWSVVRMNGYTF
>.|TRBD2|TRBV2|TRBJ2-7|15
TGTGCCAGCAGGTCGCTAGCGGGGAGCTCCTACGAGCAGTACTTC
CASRSLAGSSYEQYF
>.|.|TRBV28|TRBJ2-7|13
TGTGCCAGCAGCTTTTACGGGAGCGGCGAGCAGTACTTC
CASSFYGSGEQYF
>.|.|TRBV11-1|TRBJ2-1|15
TGTGCCAGCAGTTTACCCCTTACAGGAAACAATGAGCAGTTCTTC
CASSLPLTGNNEQFF
>few|.|TRBV7-8|TRBJ1-6|11
TGTGCCAGCAGCTCCGGACAGTGCCCCCACTTT
CASSSGQCPHF
>.|TRBD1|TRBV6-1|TRBJ1-2|15
TGTGCCAGCAGTGAACCGGGACAGGGGAACTATGGCTACACCTTC
CASSEPGQGNYGYTF
>many|.|TRBV11-2|TRBJ1-1|14
TGTGCCAGCAGCTTATGGTTTGGGGGGGCTGAAGCTTTCTTT
CASSLWFGGAEAFF
>few|TRBD1|TRBV28|TRBJ2-5|15
TGTGCCAGCAGTCTATTGACAGGGTCCGGGGAGACCCAGTACTTC
CASSLLTGSGETQYF
>.|TRBD1|TRBV5-1|TRBJ2-7|15
TGCGCCAGCAGTCCGGGACAGAATTTCTTTTACGAGCAGTACTTC
CASSPGQNFFYEQYF
>.|TRBD1|TRBV6-2/TRBV6-3|TRBJ1-3|17
TGTGCCAGCAGTTACTTTCTGGACAGGGGAAGTCGAAACACCATATATTTT
CASSYFLDRGSRNTIYF
>many|.|TRBV15|TRBJ2-1|12
TGTGCCACCAGCGTACAGGGCCCAAAGCAGTTCTTC
CATSVQGPKQFF
>once|.|TRBV5-1|TRBJ1-6|14
TGCGCCAGCAGCTTCGGGACTGGAAATTCACCCCTCCACTTT
CASSFGTGNSPLHF
>many|.|TRBV2|TRBJ2-3|15
TGTGCCAGCAGTGGAACGGGAGTCGGCACAGATACGCAGTATTTT
CASSGTGVGTDTQYF
>many|.|TRBV20-1|TRBJ2-3|14
TGCAGTGCTAGGCTCGCGGGGTTTATGGATACGCAGTATTTT
CSARLAGFMDTQYF
>many|.|TRBV9|TRBJ2-2|15
TGTACCAGCAGCCCCTACGATCTTGCCGGCGGGGAGCTGTTTTTT
CTSSPYDLAGGELFF
>.|.|TRBV5-6|TRBJ2-6|16
TGTGCCAGCAGCTTGGGTGGGTTTTCTGGGGCCAACGTCCTGACTTTC
CASSLGGFSGANVLTF
>few|.|TRBV6-8|TRBJ2-7|14
TGTGCCAGCGGCTCTCCACAGGTGATCTACGATCAGTACTTC
CASGSPQVIYDQYF
>.|.|TRBV6-5|TRBJ1-2|13
TGTGCCAGCAGTTACTCTAGGGGCTATGGCTACACCTTC
CASSYSRGYGYTF
>few|TRBD1|TRBV5-1|TRBJ1-3|17
TGCGCCAGCAGCTTGGTAGTGGCAGGGGGTCCTGGAAACACCATATATTTT
CASSLVVAGGPGNTIYF
>many|.|TRBV2|TRBJ1-2|17
TGTGCCAGCAGCGGTGGGGTTCGCCCCCGGGCTAACTATGGCTACACCTTC
CASSGGVRPRANYGYTF
>many|.|TRBV6-1|TRBJ1-5|14
TGTGCCAGCAGCGGATTGGGGGGCGATCAGCCCCAGCATTTT
CASSGLGGDQPQHF
>many|TRBD2|TRBV20-1|TRBJ2-3|15
TGCAGTGCGGGAGGGACTAGCGGCTTCACAGATACGCAGTATTTT
CSAGGTSGFTDTQYF